The rows below give T cell receptor beta chains drawn from one sample of a study of shared clonotypes between healthy human individuals. Measured with immunoSEQ multiplex PCR; TCRdb has only the in-frame clones, and not every one. The sample contains millions of clones, approximately 90% of which appear only once. Source material: naive CD4+ T cells sorted from blood. The source of these receptors is a man aged 18 to 30 in good health. The CDR3 runs from the conserved cysteine through the conserved F or W. D genes are given only for firm matches. Size is omitted from some rows. Given values are once, few, many or a class for expanded clones.

abundance,len,v_gene,d_gene,j_gene,CDR3aa,CDR3nt
.,15,TRBV18,.,TRBJ1-1,CASSPGNILNTEAFF,TGTGCCAGCTCACCAGGAAACATCCTGAACACTGAAGCTTTCTTT
.,15,TRBV5-5,.,TRBJ2-2,CASSLRGTSTGELFF,TGTGCCAGCAGCTTGCGTGGGACGAGCACCGGGGAGCTGTTTTTT
once,15,TRBV6-5,TRBD2,TRBJ2-1,CASRGAGGPGNEQFF,TGTGCCAGCAGAGGGGCGGGAGGGCCGGGGAATGAGCAGTTCTTC
.,19,TRBV7-2,TRBD1,TRBJ1-4,CASSLAAGQGRTRSEKLFF,TGTGCCAGCAGCTTAGCAGCGGGACAGGGAAGAACTAGGAGTGAAAAACTGTTTTTT
.,15,TRBV6-1,.,TRBJ2-2,CASSEASAGAGELFF,TGTGCCAGCAGTGAAGCATCAGCCGGGGCCGGGGAGCTGTTTTTT
once,16,TRBV7-9,.,TRBJ2-5,CASSSEGWPGMETQYF,TGTGCCAGCAGCTCAGAGGGATGGCCAGGGATGGAGACCCAGTACTTC
.,14,TRBV28,.,TRBJ1-4,CASSLSGSNEKLFF,TGTGCCAGCAGTTTATCAGGGAGTAATGAAAAACTGTTTTTT
.,16,TRBV9,TRBD2,TRBJ2-3,CASSVEEAGGQGTQYF,TGTGCCAGCAGCGTAGAGGAGGCGGGAGGGCAGGGTACGCAGTATTTT
once,13,TRBV6-5,.,TRBJ1-6,CASSYNRDSPLHF,TGTGCCAGCAGTTACAACAGGGATTCACCCCTCCACTTT
once,17,TRBV6-1,.,TRBJ1-5,CASSETTMTDYNQPQHF,TGTGCCAGCAGTGAGACTACCATGACAGATTACAATCAGCCCCAGCATTTT
few,12,TRBV19,.,TRBJ1-5,CASRGTNQPQHF,TGTGCCAGTAGGGGGACTAATCAGCCCCAGCATTTT
.,17,TRBV11-2,.,TRBJ2-7,CASSLERLPRGAYEQYF,TGTGCCAGCAGCTTAGAAAGACTTCCCCGCGGGGCCTACGAGCAGTACTTC
.,15,TRBV19,TRBD1,TRBJ2-6,CASSDRGSGANVLTF,TGTGCCAGTAGCGACAGGGGCTCTGGGGCCAACGTCCTGACTTTC
.,14,TRBV29-1,.,TRBJ1-4,CSVGFRGKTEKLFF,TGCAGCGTTGGCTTCAGGGGTAAGACTGAAAAACTGTTTTTT
once,14,TRBV29-1,TRBD1,TRBJ2-3,CSVTGQKNTDTQYF,TGCAGCGTTACGGGACAGAAGAACACAGATACGCAGTATTTT
.,15,TRBV7-6,.,TRBJ1-5,CASSPLRDADQPQHF,TGTGCCAGCAGCCCTCTCCGGGACGCGGATCAGCCCCAGCATTTT
.,11,TRBV28,.,TRBJ2-1,CASSLWREQFF,TGTGCCAGCAGTTTATGGCGGGAGCAGTTCTTC
.,15,TRBV5-1,.,TRBJ2-7,CASSFRQGKGNEQYF,TGCGCCAGCAGCTTCAGGCAGGGTAAAGGGAACGAGCAGTACTTC
.,13,TRBV7-9,.,TRBJ1-6,CASMNSEYSPLHF,TGTGCCAGCATGAACAGCGAGTATTCACCCCTCCACTTT
.,12,TRBV6-6,TRBD1,TRBJ1-1,CASSHRGSEAFF,TGTGCCAGCAGCCACAGGGGTTCTGAAGCTTTCTTT
.,17,TRBV7-2,.,TRBJ2-3,CASSSPWGATSTDTQYF,TGTGCCAGCAGCTCACCCTGGGGCGCGACAAGCACAGATACGCAGTATTTT
.,13,TRBV5-6,.,TRBJ1-1,CASSFQGRYEAFF,TGTGCCAGCAGCTTTCAGGGGCGGTATGAAGCTTTCTTT